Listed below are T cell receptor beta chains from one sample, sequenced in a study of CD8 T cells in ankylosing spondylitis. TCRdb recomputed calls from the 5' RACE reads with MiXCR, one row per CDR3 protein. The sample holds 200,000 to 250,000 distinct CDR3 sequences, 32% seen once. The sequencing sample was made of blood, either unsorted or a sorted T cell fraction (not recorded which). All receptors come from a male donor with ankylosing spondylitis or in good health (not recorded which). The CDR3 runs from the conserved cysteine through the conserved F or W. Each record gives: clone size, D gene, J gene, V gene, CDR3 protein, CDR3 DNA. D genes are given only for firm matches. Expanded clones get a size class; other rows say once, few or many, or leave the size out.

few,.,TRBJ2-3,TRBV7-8,CASSLLSDTSTDTQYF,TGTGCCAGCAGCTTACTATCGGACACAAGCACAGATACGCAGTATTTT
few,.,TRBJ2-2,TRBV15,CATSRDNGVGELFF,TGTGCCACCAGCAGAGATAATGGCGTCGGGGAGCTGTTTTTT
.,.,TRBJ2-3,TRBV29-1,CSVHRSTADTDTQYF,TGCAGCGTCCACCGCTCGACGGCCGATACAGATACGCAGTATTTT
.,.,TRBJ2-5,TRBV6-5,CASSYSTGGETQYF,TGTGCCAGCAGTTATTCGACAGGAGGAGAGACCCAGTACTTC
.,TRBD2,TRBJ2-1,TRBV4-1,CASSQPGLAYEQFF,TGCGCCAGCAGCCAGCCGGGACTAGCCTATGAGCAGTTCTTC
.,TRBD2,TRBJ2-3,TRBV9,CASSVYDGGAVSADTQYF,TGTGCCAGCAGCGTATATGACGGGGGGGCCGTGAGCGCAGATACGCAGTATTTT
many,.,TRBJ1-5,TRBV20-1,CSARSQTWGQPQHF,TGCAGTGCTAGGAGCCAAACTTGGGGGCAGCCCCAGCATTTT
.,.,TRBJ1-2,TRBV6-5,CASSYSGGGIYGYTF,TGTGCCAGCAGTTACTCTGGGGGAGGGATCTATGGCTACACCTTC
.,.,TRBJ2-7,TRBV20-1,CSASEHYEQYF,TGCAGTGCTAGCGAACACTACGAGCAGTACTTC
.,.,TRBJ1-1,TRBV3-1,CASTNTFVTEAFF,TGTGCCAGCACTAATACCTTCGTTACTGAAGCTTTCTTT
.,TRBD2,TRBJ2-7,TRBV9,CASSAGLAGGQTYEQYF,TGTGCCAGCAGCGCGGGACTAGCGGGGGGCCAGACCTACGAGCAGTACTTC
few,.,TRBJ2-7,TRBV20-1,CSARSAQGSYEQYF,TGCAGTGCAAGATCGGCACAGGGCTCCTACGAGCAGTACTTC
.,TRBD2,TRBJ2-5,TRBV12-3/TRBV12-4,CASSPRTSGVETQYF,TGTGCCAGCAGTCCTCGGACTAGCGGGGTAGAGACCCAGTACTTC
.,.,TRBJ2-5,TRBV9,CASSSWGDPGETQYF,TGTGCCAGCAGCTCCTGGGGTGATCCTGGCGAGACCCAGTACTTC
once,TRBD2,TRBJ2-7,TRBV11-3,CASSLGGLASEQYF,TGTGCCAGCAGCTTAGGGGGACTAGCGTCCGAGCAGTACTTC
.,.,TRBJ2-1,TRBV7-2,CASGGPVGEQFF,TGTGCTTCAGGAGGCCCGGTTGGTGAGCAGTTCTTC
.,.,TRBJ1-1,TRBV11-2,CASEGFGTEAFF,TGTGCCAGCGAAGGGTTTGGCACTGAAGCTTTCTTT
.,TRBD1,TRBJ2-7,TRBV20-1,CSARDRQGNSYEQYF,TGCAGTGCTAGAGACCGACAGGGGAACTCCTACGAGCAGTACTTC
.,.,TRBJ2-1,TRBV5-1,CASSLAGPNNEQFF,TGCGCCAGCAGCTTGGCCGGTCCCAACAATGAGCAGTTCTTC
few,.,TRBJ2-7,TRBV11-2,CASSAGTSYEQYF,TGTGCCAGCAGCGCTGGGACATCCTACGAGCAGTACTTC
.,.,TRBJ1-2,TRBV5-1,CASSDDTYGYTF,TGCGCCAGCAGCGACGACACCTATGGCTACACCTTC
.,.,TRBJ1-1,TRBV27,CASSLQPVMNTEAFF,TGTGCCAGCAGTTTACAGCCGGTAATGAACACTGAAGCTTTCTTT
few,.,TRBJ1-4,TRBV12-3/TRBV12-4,CASRTGYEKLFF,TGTGCCAGCAGGACGGGTTATGAAAAACTGTTTTTT
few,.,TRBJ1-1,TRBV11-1,CASSPISGSIEAFF,TGTGCCAGCAGCCCAATTAGTGGGAGTATTGAAGCTTTCTTT
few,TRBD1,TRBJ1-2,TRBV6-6,CASSPTGDVGYTF,TGTGCCAGCAGCCCGACAGGGGATGTTGGCTACACCTTC
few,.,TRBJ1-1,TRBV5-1,CASSPGHGNTEAFF,TGCGCCAGCAGCCCGGGACACGGGAACACTGAAGCTTTCTTT
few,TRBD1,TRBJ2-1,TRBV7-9,CASSQDRGRRNEQFF,TGTGCCAGCAGCCAGGACAGGGGGCGCCGGAATGAGCAGTTCTTC
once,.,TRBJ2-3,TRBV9,CASSQMATDTQYF,TGTGCCAGCAGCCAAATGGCCACAGATACGCAGTATTTT
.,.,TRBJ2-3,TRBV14,CASSPLRGMITDTQYF,TGTGCCAGCAGCCCCCTTCGCGGAATGATCACAGATACGCAGTATTTT
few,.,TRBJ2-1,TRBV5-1,CASSKSAGLDEQFF,TGCGCCAGCAGCAAATCGGCAGGGTTGGATGAGCAGTTCTTC
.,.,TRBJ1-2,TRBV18,CASSPPGQMGGYTF,TGTGCCAGCTCACCACCCGGACAAATGGGTGGCTACACCTTC
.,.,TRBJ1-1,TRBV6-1,CASTPMGNTEAFF,TGTGCCAGCACGCCAATGGGGAACACTGAAGCTTTCTTT
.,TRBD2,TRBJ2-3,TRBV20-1,CSARNIITSGGATDTQYF,TGCAGTGCTAGAAACATTATTACTAGCGGGGGGGCAACAGATACGCAGTATTTT
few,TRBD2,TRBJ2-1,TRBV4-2,CASSQTPSGGYNEQFF,TGTGCCAGCAGCCAAACCCCAAGCGGGGGGTACAATGAGCAGTTCTTC
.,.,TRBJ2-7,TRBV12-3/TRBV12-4,CASSRGDQKQYF,TGTGCCAGCAGTAGGGGGGATCAGAAGCAGTACTTC
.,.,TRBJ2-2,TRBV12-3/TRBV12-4,CASSSTENTGELFF,TGTGCCAGCAGTTCTACAGAGAACACCGGGGAGCTGTTTTTT
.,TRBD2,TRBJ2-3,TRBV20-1,CSARDPRPSGGTDTQYF,TGCAGTGCTAGAGACCCTCGGCCTAGCGGGGGCACAGATACGCAGTATTTT
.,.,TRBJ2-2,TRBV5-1,CASSLAGLSTGELFF,TGCGCCAGCAGCTTGGCTGGGTTGAGCACCGGGGAGCTGTTTTTT
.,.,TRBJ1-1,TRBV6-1,CASTEGFTEAFF,TGTGCCAGCACAGAGGGCTTCACTGAAGCTTTCTTT
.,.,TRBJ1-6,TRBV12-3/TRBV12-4,CASSGRSGPYNSPLHF,TGTGCCAGCAGCGGACGGAGTGGTCCCTATAATTCACCCCTCCACTTT
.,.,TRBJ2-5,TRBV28,CASSRAVGETQYF,TGTGCCAGCAGTCGAGCCGTGGGTGAGACCCAGTACTTC
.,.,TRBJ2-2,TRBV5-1,CASSPVTSGELFF,TGCGCCAGCAGTCCGGTGACGTCCGGGGAGCTGTTTTTT
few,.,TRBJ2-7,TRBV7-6,CASSSAGSSYEQYF,TGTGCCAGCAGCTCTGCTGGGAGCTCCTACGAGCAGTACTTC
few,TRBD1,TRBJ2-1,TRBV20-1,CSARVLGQGFSNEQFF,TGCAGTGCTAGAGTTTTGGGACAGGGGTTTTCAAATGAGCAGTTCTTC
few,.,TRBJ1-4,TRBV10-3,CAISESGSPNEKLFF,TGTGCCATCAGTGAGTCGGGTTCTCCTAATGAAAAACTGTTTTTT
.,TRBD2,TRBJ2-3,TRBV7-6,CASSSQGAGADTQYF,TGTGCCAGCAGCTCCCAGGGAGCGGGGGCTGATACGCAGTATTTT
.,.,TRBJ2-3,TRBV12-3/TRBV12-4,CASSPTHSRNTQYF,TGTGCCAGCAGTCCTACACACTCCAGGAATACGCAGTATTTT
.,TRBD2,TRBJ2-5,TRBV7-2,CASTVTSGSQETQYF,TGTGCCAGCACCGTGACTAGCGGGAGCCAAGAGACCCAGTACTTC
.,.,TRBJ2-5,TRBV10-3,CAISESGGETQYF,TGTGCCATCAGTGAGTCAGGCGGGGAGACCCAGTACTTC
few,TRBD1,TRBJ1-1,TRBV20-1,CSAPTGAKNTEAFF,TGCAGTGCTCCGACAGGGGCGAAGAACACTGAAGCTTTCTTT
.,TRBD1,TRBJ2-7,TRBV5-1,CASSTQGPSSYEQYF,TGCGCCAGCAGCACACAGGGGCCGAGCTCCTACGAGCAGTACTTC
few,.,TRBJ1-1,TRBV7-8,CASSPLTDLYLNTEAFF,TGTGCCAGCAGCCCGCTCACAGACCTCTACTTGAACACTGAAGCTTTCTTT
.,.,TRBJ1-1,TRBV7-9,CASSLRGADTEAFF,TGTGCCAGCAGCCTGAGGGGTGCCGACACTGAAGCTTTCTTT
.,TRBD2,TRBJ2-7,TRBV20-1,CSARGDAGGLEQYF,TGCAGTGCTAGAGGGGACGCGGGGGGCTTGGAGCAGTACTTC
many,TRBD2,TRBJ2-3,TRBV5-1,CASSLGAGGTDTQYF,TGCGCCAGCAGCTTGGGAGCGGGGGGCACAGATACGCAGTATTTT
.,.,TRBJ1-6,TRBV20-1,CSASFRADYSPLHF,TGCAGTGCTAGCTTCCGGGCGGATTATTCACCCCTCCACTTT
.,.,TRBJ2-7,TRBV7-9,CASSSRDFTYEQYF,TGTGCCAGCAGCTCCCGGGATTTCACCTACGAGCAGTACTTC
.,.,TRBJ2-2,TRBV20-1,CSASPATGELFF,TGCAGTGCTTCGCCCGCCACCGGGGAGCTGTTTTTT